This T cell receptor (beta chain) was captured by sequencing in a study of T cell responses to AZD1222 COVID-19 vaccine. Clones were read by immunoSEQ multiplex PCR, and TCRdb kept only the in-frame ones, dropping some. The sample yields just over 30,000 clones, 88% seen once. General study results and limits: Baseline serology detected seropositivity in only six AZD1222 recipients.

CDR1 is SNHLY, CDR2 FYNNEI, per germline. This CDR3 comprises 12 residues. Trimming cost V 8 bases and J 3 bases, with 11 bases left between them. Concerning this clone: The antigen is not known.

The J gene is TRBJ2-7, the V gene TRBV2; D possibly matches TRBD1 or TRBD2 (6 bases each). This specimen was peripheral blood, taken 28 days after the second AZD1222 dose. The TCR comes from an adult who received the AZD1222 COVID-19 vaccine. The DNA of the CDR3 is TGTGCCAGCTCCGGGGGCATCTACGAGCAGTACTTC. Translated: CASSGGIYEQYF.